The sequence of this T cell receptor (beta chain) was determined in a study of blood T cell repertoires in COVID-19. Study overall: T cells, B-cell-depleted T cells, or PBMCs provided the cDNA or gDNA that served as material.

Germline CDR1 is LGHNA and CDR2 is YNFKEQ. V gave up 2 bases and J gave up 2 bases; unmatched junction bases: 6. CDR3 length: 16 amino acids. In the original analysis: Quantification of nucleated cells was approximated via reference gene primer amplification. The data were produced by immunoSEQ multiplex PCR, yet TCRdb's version contains in-frame clones alone and is incomplete. That table furnishes V, J and clone size, whereas the DNA furnished D and trimming. This sample has about 64,000 clones, with about 78% found just once. This sequence was found in a man older than 75 with acute or convalescent COVID-19. The source material was peripheral blood. V gene TRBV4-2 combines with J gene TRBJ2-3, with 8 positions matching TRBD1. Here the CDR3 DNA reads TGTGCCAGCAGCCAACAGCCGGGACAGGCCACAGATACGCAGTATTTT. Protein sequence: CASSQQPGQATDTQYF.